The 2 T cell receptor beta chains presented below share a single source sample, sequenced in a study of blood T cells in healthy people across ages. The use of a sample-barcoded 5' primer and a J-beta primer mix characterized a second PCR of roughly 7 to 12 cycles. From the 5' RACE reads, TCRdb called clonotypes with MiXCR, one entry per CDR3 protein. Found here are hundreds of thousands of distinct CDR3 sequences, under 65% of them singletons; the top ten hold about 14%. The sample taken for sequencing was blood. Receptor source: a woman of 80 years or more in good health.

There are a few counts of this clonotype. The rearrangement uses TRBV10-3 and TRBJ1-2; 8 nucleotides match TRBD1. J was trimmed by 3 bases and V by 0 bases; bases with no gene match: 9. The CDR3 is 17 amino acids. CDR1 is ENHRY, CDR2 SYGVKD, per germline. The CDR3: CAISESAGGSRDYGYTF. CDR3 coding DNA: TGTGCCATCAGTGAGTCGGCAGGGGGCTCCAGGGACTATGGCTACACCTTC.

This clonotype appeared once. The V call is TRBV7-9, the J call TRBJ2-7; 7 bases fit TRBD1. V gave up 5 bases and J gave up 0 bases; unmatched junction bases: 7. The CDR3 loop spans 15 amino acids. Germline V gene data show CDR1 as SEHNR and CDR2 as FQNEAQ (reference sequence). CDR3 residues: CASSADRSNSYEQYF. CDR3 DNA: TGTGCCAGCAGCGCGGACAGGTCCAACTCCTACGAGCAGTACTTC.